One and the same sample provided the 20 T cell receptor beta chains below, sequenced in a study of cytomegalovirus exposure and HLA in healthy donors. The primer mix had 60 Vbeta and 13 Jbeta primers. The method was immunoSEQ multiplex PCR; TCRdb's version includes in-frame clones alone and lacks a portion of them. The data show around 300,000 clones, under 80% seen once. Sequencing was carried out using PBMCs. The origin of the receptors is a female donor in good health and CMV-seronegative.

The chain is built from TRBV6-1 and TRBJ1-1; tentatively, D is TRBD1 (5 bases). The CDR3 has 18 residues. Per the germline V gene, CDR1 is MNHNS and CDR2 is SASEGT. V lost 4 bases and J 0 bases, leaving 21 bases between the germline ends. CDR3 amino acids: CASSGPRVPGGLNTEAFF. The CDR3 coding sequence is TGTGCCAGCAGTGGTCCGAGGGTCCCGGGGGGATTGAACACTGAAGCTTTCTTT.

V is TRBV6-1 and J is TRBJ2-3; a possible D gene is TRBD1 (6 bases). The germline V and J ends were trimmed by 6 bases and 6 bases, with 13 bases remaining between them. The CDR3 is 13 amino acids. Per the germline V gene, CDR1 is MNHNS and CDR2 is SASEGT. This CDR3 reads CASRAGARDTQYF. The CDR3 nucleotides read TGTGCCAGCAGGGCAGGGGCCAGGGATACGCAGTATTTT.

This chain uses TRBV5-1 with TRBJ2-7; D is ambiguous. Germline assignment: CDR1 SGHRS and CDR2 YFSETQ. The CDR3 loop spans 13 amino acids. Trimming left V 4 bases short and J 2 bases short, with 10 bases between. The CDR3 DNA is TGCGCCAGCAGCATGACGGGTACCTACGAGCAGTACTTC. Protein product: CASSMTGTYEQYF.

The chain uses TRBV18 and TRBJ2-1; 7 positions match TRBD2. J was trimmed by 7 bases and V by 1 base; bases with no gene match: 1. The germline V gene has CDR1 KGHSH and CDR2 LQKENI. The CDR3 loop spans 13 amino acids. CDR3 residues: CASSPLGGNEQFF. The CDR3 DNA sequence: TGTGCCAGCTCACCACTGGGGGGGAATGAGCAGTTCTTC.

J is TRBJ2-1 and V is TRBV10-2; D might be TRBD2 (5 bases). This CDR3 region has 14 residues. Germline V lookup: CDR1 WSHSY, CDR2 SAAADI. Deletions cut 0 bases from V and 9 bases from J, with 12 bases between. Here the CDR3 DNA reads TGCGCCAGCAGTGAGTCGAAGGCGGGCTTTGAGCAGTTCTTC. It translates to CASSESKAGFEQFF.

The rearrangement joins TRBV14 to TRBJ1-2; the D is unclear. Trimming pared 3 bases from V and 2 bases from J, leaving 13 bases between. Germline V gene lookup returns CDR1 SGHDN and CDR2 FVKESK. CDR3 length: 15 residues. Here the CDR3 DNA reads TGTGCCAGCAGCCAGTACCCGGGATCCAACTATGGCTACACCTTC. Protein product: CASSQYPGSNYGYTF.

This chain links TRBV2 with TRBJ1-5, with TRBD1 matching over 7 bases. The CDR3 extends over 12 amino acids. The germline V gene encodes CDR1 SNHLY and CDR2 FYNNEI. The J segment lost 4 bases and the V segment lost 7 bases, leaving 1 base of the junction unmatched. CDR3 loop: CASNRGNQPQHF. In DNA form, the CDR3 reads TGTGCCAGCAACAGGGGAAATCAGCCCCAGCATTTT.

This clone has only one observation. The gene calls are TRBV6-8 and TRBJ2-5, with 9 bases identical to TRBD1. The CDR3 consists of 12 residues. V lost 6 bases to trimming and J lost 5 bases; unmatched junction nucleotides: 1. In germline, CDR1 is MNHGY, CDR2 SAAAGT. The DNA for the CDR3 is TGTGCCAGCAGGACAGGGGGGGAGACCCAGTACTTC. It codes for CASRTGGETQYF.

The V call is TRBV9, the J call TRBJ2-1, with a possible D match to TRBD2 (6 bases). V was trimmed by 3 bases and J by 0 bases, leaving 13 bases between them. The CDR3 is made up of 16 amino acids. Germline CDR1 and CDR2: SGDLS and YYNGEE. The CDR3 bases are TGTGCCAGCAGCGCCCGCTCGGGGGTCTCCTACAATGAGCAGTTCTTC. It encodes CASSARSGVSYNEQFF.

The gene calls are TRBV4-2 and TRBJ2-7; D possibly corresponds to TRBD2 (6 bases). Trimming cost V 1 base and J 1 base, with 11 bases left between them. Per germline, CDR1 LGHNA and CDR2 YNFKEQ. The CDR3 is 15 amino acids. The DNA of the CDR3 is TGTGCCAGCAGCCAAGTAGGAGGGGATTCCTACGAGCAGTACTTC. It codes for CASSQVGGDSYEQYF.

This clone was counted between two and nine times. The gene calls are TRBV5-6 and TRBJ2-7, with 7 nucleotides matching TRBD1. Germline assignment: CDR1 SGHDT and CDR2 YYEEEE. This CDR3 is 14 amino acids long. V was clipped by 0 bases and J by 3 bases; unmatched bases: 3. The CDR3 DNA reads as TGTGCCAGCAGCTTGGCGGGACAGCACTACGAGCAGTACTTC. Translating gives CASSLAGQHYEQYF.

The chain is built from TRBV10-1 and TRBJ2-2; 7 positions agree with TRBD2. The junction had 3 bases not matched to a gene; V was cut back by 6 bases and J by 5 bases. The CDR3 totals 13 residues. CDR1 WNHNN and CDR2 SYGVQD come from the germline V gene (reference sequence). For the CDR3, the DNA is TGCGCCAGCAGACCCGGGGGGACCGGGGAGCTGTTTTTT. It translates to CASRPGGTGELFF.

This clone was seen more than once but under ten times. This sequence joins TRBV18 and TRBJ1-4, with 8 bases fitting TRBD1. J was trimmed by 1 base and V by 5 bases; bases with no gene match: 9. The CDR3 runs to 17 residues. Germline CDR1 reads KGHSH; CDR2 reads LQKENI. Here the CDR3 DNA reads TGTGCCAGCTCATCCTCCCAGGGGGCGGAAACTAATGAAAAACTGTTTTTT. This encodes CASSSSQGAETNEKLFF.

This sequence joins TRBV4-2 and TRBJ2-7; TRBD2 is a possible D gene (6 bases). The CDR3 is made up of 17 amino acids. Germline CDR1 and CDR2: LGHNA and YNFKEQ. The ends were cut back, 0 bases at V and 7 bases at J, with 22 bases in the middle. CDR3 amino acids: CASSQEILGTPTLEQYF. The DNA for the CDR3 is TGTGCCAGCAGCCAAGAGATCCTAGGGACTCCAACCTTGGAGCAGTACTTC.

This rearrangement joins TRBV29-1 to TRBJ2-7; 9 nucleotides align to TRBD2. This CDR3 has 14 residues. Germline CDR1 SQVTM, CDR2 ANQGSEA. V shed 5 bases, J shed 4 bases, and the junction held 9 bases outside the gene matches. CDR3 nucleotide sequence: TGCAGCGTTTTATGGCTAGCGGGAAAGTACGAGCAGTACTTC. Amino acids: CSVLWLAGKYEQYF.

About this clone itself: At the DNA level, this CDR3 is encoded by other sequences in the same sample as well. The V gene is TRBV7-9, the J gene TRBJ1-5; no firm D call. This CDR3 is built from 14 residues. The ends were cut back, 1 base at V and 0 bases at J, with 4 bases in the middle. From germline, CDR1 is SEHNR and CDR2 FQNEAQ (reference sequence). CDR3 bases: TGTGCCAGCAGCTTAGACAGTAGCAATCAGCCCCAGCATTTT. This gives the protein CASSLDSSNQPQHF.

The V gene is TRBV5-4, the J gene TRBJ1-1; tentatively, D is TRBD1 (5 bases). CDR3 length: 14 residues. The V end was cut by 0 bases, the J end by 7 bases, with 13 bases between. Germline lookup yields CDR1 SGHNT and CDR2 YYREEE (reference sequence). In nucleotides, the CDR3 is TGTGCCAGCAGCTTGGAGGGGCTAGAAATTGAAGCTTTCTTT. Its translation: CASSLEGLEIEAFF.

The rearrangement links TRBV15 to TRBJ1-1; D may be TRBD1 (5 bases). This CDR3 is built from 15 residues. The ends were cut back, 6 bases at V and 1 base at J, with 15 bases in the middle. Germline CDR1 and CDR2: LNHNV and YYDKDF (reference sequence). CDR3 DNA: TGTGCCACCAGTTTAACTCGACAGCCGAACACTGAAGCTTTCTTT. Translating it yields CATSLTRQPNTEAFF. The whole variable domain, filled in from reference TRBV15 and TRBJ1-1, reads DAMVIQNPRYQVTQFGKPVTLSCSQTLNHNVMYWYQQKSSQAPKLLFHYYDKDFNNEADTPDNFQSRRPNTSFCFLDIRSPGLGDTAMYLCATSLTRQPNTEAFFGQGTRLTVV.

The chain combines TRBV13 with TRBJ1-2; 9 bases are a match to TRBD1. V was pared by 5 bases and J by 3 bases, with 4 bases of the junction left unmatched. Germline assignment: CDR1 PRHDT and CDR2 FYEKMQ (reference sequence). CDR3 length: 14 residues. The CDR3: CASSSRQGDYGYTF. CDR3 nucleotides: TGTGCCAGCAGCAGCCGACAGGGGGACTATGGCTACACCTTC.

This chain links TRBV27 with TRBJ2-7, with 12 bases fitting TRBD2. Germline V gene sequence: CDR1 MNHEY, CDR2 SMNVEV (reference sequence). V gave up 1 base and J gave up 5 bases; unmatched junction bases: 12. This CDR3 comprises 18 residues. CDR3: CASSLFGGAASGRDEQYF. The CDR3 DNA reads TGTGCCAGCAGTTTATTCGGGGGCGCGGCTAGCGGGAGGGACGAGCAGTACTTC.